Listed below are T cell receptor beta chains from one sample, sequenced in a study of T cell repertoires in cytomegalovirus infection. MiXCR, applied by TCRdb to the reads, yields one record per CDR3 protein. The repertoire holds 150,000 to 200,000 distinct CDR3 sequences, 9.5% seen once, with about 4.6% in the top ten. The specimen sequenced was PBMCs. All receptors derive from a human donor in good health (CMV status not recorded). Some clones in this sample may be carry-over from other donors' samples. CDR3s include the opening cysteine and the closing phenylalanine or tryptophan.

>TRBV7-8
CASSLYTPPGSREETQYF
>TRBV28
CASSSRTGVNEQFF
>TRBV2
CASRKSYNEQFF
>TRBV6-2/TRBV6-3
CASTRLAGVGAGELFF
>TRBV7-2
CASSLKLAPPEQFF
>TRBV7-8
CASSLPAGGSGYTF
>TRBV2
CASSAVGYNEQFF
>TRBV27
CASTRGGTYTDTQYF
>TRBV12-3/TRBV12-4
CASSLGEGRGTEAFF
>TRBV20-1
CSVPMGSGGASGNEQFF
>TRBV7-2
CASSLDTGFYGYTF
>TRBV28
CASSQRGILGYTQYF
>TRBV7-2
CASVPRGTEAFF
>TRBV12-3/TRBV12-4
CASSPGGTDEQYF
>TRBV7-2
CASSFGLAVYNEQFF